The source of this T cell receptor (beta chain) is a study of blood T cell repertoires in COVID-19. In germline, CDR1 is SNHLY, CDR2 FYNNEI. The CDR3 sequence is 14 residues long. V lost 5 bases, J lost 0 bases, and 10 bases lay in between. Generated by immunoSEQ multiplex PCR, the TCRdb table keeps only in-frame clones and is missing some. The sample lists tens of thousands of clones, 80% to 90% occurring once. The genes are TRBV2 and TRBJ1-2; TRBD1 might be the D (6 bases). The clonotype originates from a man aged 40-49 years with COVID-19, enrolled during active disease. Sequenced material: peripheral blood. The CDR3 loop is CASSTDSSNYGYTF. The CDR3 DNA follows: TGTGCCAGCAGTACGGACAGCTCTAACTATGGCTACACCTTC.